These T cell receptor beta chains were read from a single sample in a study of T cell repertoires in cytomegalovirus infection. TCRdb re-derived calls from the reads in MiXCR, one entry per CDR3 protein. Of about 140,000 distinct CDR3 sequences listed, roughly 6% are singletons. The specimen sequenced was PBMCs. The receptors were gathered from a human donor in good health (CMV status not recorded). Some clones in this sample may be carry-over from other donors' samples. CDR3s include the opening cysteine and the closing phenylalanine or tryptophan. Fields, in order: clone size, V gene, J gene, D gene, CDR3 protein, CDR3 DNA. The D gene is left open where the match is weak. A row's size may be missing; if present it is once, few, many or a size class.

NA,TRBV4-3,TRBJ2-3,NA,CASSQDWGDTDTQYF,TGCGCCAGCAGCCAAGATTGGGGGGACACAGATACGCAGTATTTT
many,TRBV6-1,TRBJ1-6,TRBD1,CASSRGQGYSPLHF,TGTGCCAGCAGCCGCGGACAGGGGTACTCACCCCTCCACTTT
many,TRBV4-1,TRBJ1-1,NA,CASSQGSLLNTEAFF,TGCGCCAGCAGCCAAGGATCCCTCTTGAACACTGAAGCTTTCTTT
NA,TRBV28,TRBJ1-5,NA,CASSSYGDPETHNQPQHF,TGTGCCAGCAGCTCCTACGGGGACCCAGAAACTCACAATCAGCCCCAGCATTTT
few,TRBV6-5,TRBJ1-2,NA,CASTNRRSYGYTF,TGTGCCAGCACCAACAGGCGCAGCTATGGCTACACCTTC
many,TRBV6-2/TRBV6-3,TRBJ2-5,NA,CASSYGTLYSRGQYF,TGTGCCAGCAGTTACGGGACTTTATATTCGAGGGGCCAGTACTTC
few,TRBV5-1,TRBJ2-5,NA,CASSWTDRQETQYF,TGCGCCAGCAGCTGGACCGACAGACAAGAGACCCAGTACTTC
few,TRBV20-1,TRBJ2-1,TRBD2,CSARVLLAGGDNEQFF,TGCAGTGCTAGAGTGCTTCTAGCGGGTGGCGACAATGAGCAGTTCTTC
many,TRBV4-2,TRBJ2-7,NA,CASSQEQGWHEQYF,TGTGCCAGCAGCCAAGAACAGGGTTGGCACGAGCAGTACTTC
many,TRBV7-2,TRBJ2-3,TRBD2,CASSSASGGDTQYF,TGTGCCAGCAGCTCGGCTAGCGGCGGGGATACGCAGTATTTT
many,TRBV7-2,TRBJ2-1,NA,CASSLVSGPNEQFF,TGTGCCAGCAGCTTAGTTAGCGGTCCCAATGAGCAGTTCTTC
many,TRBV7-2,TRBJ1-6,NA,CASRTGYNSPLHF,TGTGCCAGCAGAACAGGGTATAATTCACCCCTCCACTTT
many,TRBV29-1,TRBJ1-5,NA,CSVADSFSQPQHF,TGCAGCGTTGCTGACAGCTTTTCTCAGCCCCAGCATTTT
many,TRBV28,TRBJ1-3,NA,CASSQNSASSGNTIYF,TGTGCCAGCAGCCAAAACAGTGCCTCCTCTGGAAACACCATATATTTT
many,TRBV7-9,TRBJ1-6,NA,CASSPEKGNSPLHF,TGTGCCAGCAGCCCAGAGAAGGGGAATTCACCCCTCCACTTT
NA,TRBV2,TRBJ2-3,TRBD1,CASRTGVGTDTQYF,TGTGCCAGCAGGACAGGGGTTGGTACAGATACGCAGTATTTT
many,TRBV7-6,TRBJ1-5,NA,CASSRRGEGDQPQHF,TGTGCCAGCAGCCGCAGGGGTGAAGGGGATCAGCCCCAGCATTTT
many,TRBV11-1,TRBJ2-1,TRBD2,CASSLDWRGVYNEQFF,TGTGCCAGCAGCTTAGATTGGCGGGGGGTTTATAATGAGCAGTTCTTC
NA,TRBV20-1,TRBJ2-3,TRBD2,CSAPPPVLAGADTQYF,TGCAGTGCGCCCCCTCCCGTGCTAGCGGGGGCAGATACGCAGTATTTT
many,TRBV12-3/TRBV12-4,TRBJ2-7,NA,CASRLLHGGEQYF,TGTGCCAGCAGACTCCTACACGGGGGCGAGCAGTACTTC
few,TRBV12-3/TRBV12-4,TRBJ1-1,NA,CASSRWGGQTEAFF,TGTGCCAGCAGCCGATGGGGGGGGCAGACTGAAGCTTTCTTT
many,TRBV20-1,TRBJ2-1,NA,CSASSFGASSYNEQFF,TGCAGTGCTAGCTCCTTCGGTGCGAGCTCCTACAATGAGCAGTTCTTC
many,TRBV12-3/TRBV12-4,TRBJ2-7,NA,CASSSALVSEQYF,TGTGCCAGCAGTTCAGCTCTAGTTTCCGAGCAGTACTTC
many,TRBV20-1,TRBJ1-3,TRBD1,CSARAAGGRNTIYF,TGCAGTGCTAGAGCGGCAGGGGGAAGAAACACCATATATTTT
many,TRBV28,TRBJ2-5,NA,CASSLLTPGDQYF,TGTGCCAGCAGTTTACTCACGCCCGGGGACCAGTACTTC
few,TRBV2,TRBJ2-6,TRBD1,CASSEIGQVPSGANVLTF,TGTGCCAGCAGTGAGATAGGACAGGTTCCCTCTGGGGCCAACGTCCTGACTTTC
few,TRBV5-6,TRBJ1-1,NA,CASSRDAVGNTEAFF,TGTGCCAGCAGCCGCGACGCGGTGGGGAACACTGAAGCTTTCTTT
many,TRBV2,TRBJ1-1,NA,CASRGGASTTEAFF,TGTGCCAGCCGTGGGGGGGCGTCGACCACTGAAGCTTTCTTT
few,TRBV6-2/TRBV6-3,TRBJ2-7,TRBD2,CASSSPGLAGTAYEQYF,TGTGCCAGCAGTTCGCCCGGACTAGCGGGAACAGCATACGAGCAGTACTTC
many,TRBV29-1,TRBJ2-5,NA,CSERGSEETQYF,TGCAGCGAGCGCGGGTCTGAAGAGACCCAGTACTTC
many,TRBV11-2,TRBJ2-1,NA,CASSLQGWDEQFF,TGTGCCAGCAGCTTACAGGGATGGGATGAGCAGTTCTTC
many,TRBV10-3,TRBJ2-2,TRBD1,CAIGTGGNTGELFF,TGTGCCATAGGGACAGGAGGGAACACCGGGGAGCTGTTTTTT
few,TRBV19,TRBJ1-5,TRBD1,CASRRQGARQPQHF,TGTGCCAGTAGAAGACAGGGGGCCAGGCAGCCCCAGCATTTT
many,TRBV7-2,TRBJ1-1,TRBD1,CASSSVDRGEAFF,TGTGCCAGCAGCTCCGTCGACAGGGGTGAAGCTTTCTTT
NA,TRBV30,TRBJ1-5,TRBD1,CAWSRQGQQPQHF,TGTGCCTGGAGCAGACAGGGTCAGCAGCCCCAGCATTTT
many,TRBV7-2,TRBJ1-2,TRBD1,CASSSQGANYGYTF,TGTGCCAGCAGCTCACAGGGGGCGAACTATGGCTACACCTTC